This TCR beta chain was recovered during a study of OX40 agonist ivuxolimab in advanced cancers. The repertoire was sequenced with immunoSEQ multiplex PCR; TCRdb's copy has only in-frame clones and lacks some. The table shows 45,000 to 55,000 clones, with around 83% occurring only once. Study-level results: In CD8+ T cells, expanded clones were on average more numerous than in CD4+.

With 5 bases removed from V and 1 base from J, the gap between germline ends came to 8 bases. Germline assignment: CDR1 SGHAT and CDR2 FQNNGV. The CDR3 covers 13 residues. This clone was seen a few times. The antigen remains unidentified. The chain carries TRBV11-2 and TRBJ1-1; D is undetermined. The sequencing used CD4+ or CD8+ T cells sorted from blood, collected in a trial of the OX40 agonist ivuxolimab. The TCR comes from an adult with an advanced solid tumor such as melanoma, head and neck, liver or kidney cancer. CDR3: CASSATQNTEAFF. CDR3 sequence (DNA): TGTGCCAGCAGCGCGACACAGAACACTGAAGCTTTCTTT.